These 29 T cell receptor beta chains were sequenced from one sample in a study of T cells in localized non-small cell lung cancer. TCRdb's table, derived via immunoSEQ multiplex PCR, lists solely in-frame clones and lacks some. This table holds fewer than 35,000 clones, roughly 87% found once. Here the sequenced sample was peripheral blood mononuclear cells, taken before any cancer treatment. The receptor source for this set is a man aged 40-75 years with stage III lung adenocarcinoma.

J is TRBJ2-2 and V is TRBV11-3; D remains ambiguous. With 2 bases removed from V and 6 bases from J, the gap between germline ends came to 10 bases. The CDR3 is made up of 14 amino acids. Germline V gives CDR1 SGHNT, CDR2 YENEEA. CDR3 nucleotide sequence: TGTGCCAGCAGCTTAAGGGTTTCCCCCGGGGAGCTGTTTTTT. It codes for CASSLRVSPGELFF.

The CDR3 spells CASSPSLAGGFNEQFF. CDR3 nucleotide sequence: TGTGCCAGCAGCCCCAGTCTAGCGGGGGGATTCAATGAGCAGTTCTTC. The chain uses TRBV7-9 and TRBJ2-1; TRBD2 matches 11 bases. The CDR3 loop spans 16 amino acids. With 5 bases clipped from V and 6 bases from J, the junction kept 9 bases outside the gene matches. Germline values: CDR1 SEHNR, CDR2 FQNEAQ (reference sequence).

The CDR3 protein is CASSADSVTTYEQYF. The CDR3 DNA sequence: TGTGCCAGCAGTGCCGACAGCGTTACTACCTACGAGCAGTACTTC. The chain is built from TRBV2 and TRBJ2-7; weak D call: TRBD1 (5 bases). From germline, CDR1 is SNHLY and CDR2 FYNNEI. Trimming removed 4 bases at V and 2 bases at J, with 15 bases between. The CDR3 is 15 residues long.

This clone is a singleton in its sample. The chain has TRBV2 and TRBJ2-5; 8 nucleotides agree with TRBD2. This CDR3 is built from 16 residues. Trimming at V came to 5 bases and at J to 0 bases, leaving 8 bases not matched to a gene. Germline V gene data show CDR1 as SNHLY and CDR2 as FYNNEI. CDR3 protein: CASSRTPRGDQETQYF. In DNA form, the CDR3 reads TGTGCCAGCAGTAGGACGCCGCGGGGGGACCAAGAGACCCAGTACTTC.

The chain joins TRBV7-2 to TRBJ1-1, with D possibly TRBD1 on 5 matching bases. Germline V gene data show CDR1 as SGHTA and CDR2 as FQGNSA. The CDR3 is 15 amino acids. Trimming shortened V by 5 bases and J by 1 base, and 14 bases separated the two germline ends. In nucleotides, the CDR3 is TGTGCCAGCAGCCGCTCGGGGCGGACGAACACTGAAGCTTTCTTT. Translation: CASSRSGRTNTEAFF.

The genes are TRBV27 and TRBJ2-5; TRBD1 aligns across 7 bases. Losses at the gene ends were 6 bases for V and 5 bases for J; bases not matched to a gene: 9. Germline CDR1 and CDR2: MNHEY and SMNVEV (reference sequence). The CDR3 has 14 amino acids. The CDR3: CASRPRQGWETQYF. DNA for the CDR3: TGTGCCAGCAGACCGAGACAGGGTTGGGAGACCCAGTACTTC.

The J gene is TRBJ1-1, the V gene TRBV9; D gene unclear. V shed 5 bases and J shed 1 base, with 12 bases lying between them. This CDR3 has 14 amino acids. Germline V gene lookup returns CDR1 SGDLS and CDR2 YYNGEE. The CDR3 is CASSRIPENTEAFF. The CDR3 DNA reads as TGTGCCAGCAGTAGAATTCCCGAGAACACTGAAGCTTTCTTT.

The rearrangement joins TRBV5-1 to TRBJ2-5; tentative D call: TRBD2 (6 bases). Trimming removed 1 base at V and 0 bases at J, with 10 bases between. This CDR3 is built from 15 residues. Looked up from germline, CDR1 is SGHRS and CDR2 is YFSETQ. CDR3 in amino acids: CASSLFSGDQETQYF. CDR3 nucleotide sequence: TGCGCCAGCAGCTTGTTTTCGGGGGACCAAGAGACCCAGTACTTC.

In DNA form, the CDR3 reads TGTGCCAGCAGCTTACCGGGGCGTGACACTGAAGCTTTCTTT. Its translation is CASSLPGRDTEAFF. The chain links TRBV5-6 to TRBJ1-1; TRBD1 is a possible D gene (5 bases). The germline gives CDR1 SGHDT, CDR2 YYEEEE. The CDR3 is made up of 14 amino acids. Trimming pared 2 bases from V and 3 bases from J, leaving 11 bases between. The complete variable domain, with remaining parts taken from reference TRBV5-6 and TRBJ1-1, reads DAGVTQSPTHLIKTRGQQVTLRCSPKSGHDTVSWYQQALGQGPQFIFQYYEEEERQRGNFPDRFSGHQFPNYSSELNVNALLLGDSALYLCASSLPGRDTEAFFGQGTRLTVV.

V is TRBV10-3 and J is TRBJ2-7; D remains unclear. V was clipped by 0 bases and J by 1 base, with 16 bases between them. This CDR3 is built from 17 residues. Germline V lookup: CDR1 ENHRY, CDR2 SYGVKD. CDR3 sequence reads: CAISESGTPWASYEQYF. DNA for the CDR3: TGTGCCATCAGTGAGTCGGGAACACCATGGGCTTCCTACGAGCAGTACTTC.

The chain carries TRBV7-8 and TRBJ2-7; D uncertain. Germline values: CDR1 SGHVS, CDR2 FQNEAQ. The CDR3 contains 15 residues. The V and J ends lost 3 bases and 4 bases respectively, with 16 bases between them. The DNA of the CDR3 is TGTGCCAGCAGCTTCCAAACCACCCCTCGATACGAGCAGTACTTC. Translation: CASSFQTTPRYEQYF.

The chain joins TRBV5-8 to TRBJ1-1, with a possible D match to TRBD1 (5 bases). Germline CDR1 and CDR2: SGHTS and YDEGEE. The ends were cut back, 2 bases at V and 0 bases at J, with 11 bases in the middle. The CDR3 extends over 15 amino acids. CDR3 DNA sequence: TGTGCCAGCAGCTTTATTCGGGGACTGAACACTGAAGCTTTCTTT. Protein product: CASSFIRGLNTEAFF.

The V call is TRBV19, the J call TRBJ2-5; D remains unclear. The CDR3 spans 11 residues. The germline CDR1 and CDR2 sequences are LNHDA and SQIVND (reference sequence). Trimming shortened V by 7 bases and J by 5 bases, and 8 bases separated the two germline ends. The CDR3 loop reads CASKAGETQYF. In nucleotides, the CDR3 is TGTGCCAGTAAGGCTGGCGAGACCCAGTACTTC.

The rearrangement links TRBV7-9 to TRBJ2-7, with 9 bases identical to TRBD2. Germline CDR1 reads SEHNR; CDR2 reads FQNEAQ (reference sequence). With 5 bases clipped from V and 12 bases from J, the junction kept 14 bases outside the gene matches. There are 14 residues in the CDR3. The CDR3 bases are TGTGCCAGCAGCCCATTGACTAGCGGAAGACCTTCGTACTTC. Protein: CASSPLTSGRPSYF.

This chain joins TRBV10-3 and TRBJ2-7, with 10 bases lining up with TRBD1. Germline V CDR1 and CDR2: ENHRY, SYGVKD. This CDR3 contains 14 residues. The junction had 7 bases not matched to a gene; V was cut back by 6 bases and J by 5 bases. The DNA for the CDR3 is TGTGCCATCAGGCCCGGACAGGGGGTGAACGAGCAGTACTTC. Its protein is CAIRPGQGVNEQYF.

As for this clone: Different DNA sequences within this sample yield the same CDR3. The chain carries TRBV6-5 and TRBJ1-1; D is unclear. From germline, CDR1 is MNHEY and CDR2 SVGAGI. The ends were cut back, 3 bases at V and 1 base at J, with 6 bases in the middle. The CDR3 is made up of 13 amino acids. CDR3 in DNA: TGTGCCAGCAGTTATCCGGGGAACACTGAAGCTTTCTTT. Translation: CASSYPGNTEAFF.

The V and J genes are TRBV27 and TRBJ2-2; TRBD1 aligns across 8 bases. V shed 3 bases, J shed 7 bases, and the junction held 4 bases outside the gene matches. Germline assignment: CDR1 MNHEY and CDR2 SMNVEV (reference sequence). This CDR3 has 14 residues. CDR3 coding DNA: TGTGCCAGCAGTTTCAGGGGGCGAATCGGGGAGCTGTTTTTT. Residues: CASSFRGRIGELFF.

V is TRBV15 and J is TRBJ1-2; possible D gene TRBD1, 5 bases. Germline V gene data show CDR1 as LNHNV and CDR2 as YYDKDF (reference sequence). This CDR3 has 16 amino acids. The V and J ends lost 0 bases and 0 bases respectively, with 11 bases between them. The CDR3 here is CATSRDPMTANYGYTF. CDR3 DNA sequence: TGTGCCACCAGCAGAGATCCGATGACAGCTAACTATGGCTACACCTTC. Combining the CDR3 with reference TRBV15 and TRBJ1-2 gives the whole variable domain DAMVIQNPRYQVTQFGKPVTLSCSQTLNHNVMYWYQQKSSQAPKLLFHYYDKDFNNEADTPDNFQSRRPNTSFCFLDIRSPGLGDTAMYLCATSRDPMTANYGYTFGSGTRLTVV.

J is TRBJ1-4 and V is TRBV7-9, with 9 bases that match TRBD1. V was pared by 1 base and J by 7 bases, with 4 bases of the junction left unmatched. CDR3 size: 15 residues. Germline CDR1 is SEHNR and CDR2 is FQNEAQ (reference sequence). This chain's CDR3 is CASSLGDRVFEKLFF. The CDR3 DNA reads TGTGCCAGCAGCTTAGGGGACAGGGTGTTTGAAAAACTGTTTTTT.

This rearrangement joins TRBV28 to TRBJ1-1; TRBD1 aligns across 7 bases. The CDR3 loop spans 13 amino acids. From germline, CDR1 is MDHEN and CDR2 SYDVKM. J was trimmed by 2 bases and V by 8 bases; bases with no gene match: 5. DNA for the CDR3: TGTGCCAGCGGGGACAGTTTCAACACTGAAGCTTTCTTT. It translates to CASGDSFNTEAFF.

The chain is built from TRBV4-1 and TRBJ2-3, with 15 bases that match TRBD2. After removal of 0 bases from V and 6 bases from J, the junction contained 4 bases not matched to a gene. Per germline, CDR1 MGHRA and CDR2 YSYEKL. This CDR3 contains 17 residues. The CDR3, as DNA: TGCGCCAGCAGCCAAGATGGACTAGCGGGGGGGCCGGATACGCAGTATTTT. Translated: CASSQDGLAGGPDTQYF.

V and J are TRBV5-6 and TRBJ2-3, with D perhaps given as TRBD1 or TRBD2 (7 bases each). CDR1 is SGHDT and CDR2 is YYEEEE in the germline V gene. Trimming left V 4 bases short and J 3 bases short, with 15 bases between. The CDR3 consists of 15 residues. The CDR3 region is CASSLRGGTTDTQYF. The DNA of the CDR3 is TGTGCCAGCAGCCTCAGGGGGGGCACAACAGATACGCAGTATTTT.

V and J are TRBV18 and TRBJ1-3; D gene unclear. The CDR3 covers 15 residues. The V end lost 3 bases, the J end lost 4 bases, and 13 bases lay between the germline ends. Per the germline V gene, CDR1 is KGHSH and CDR2 is LQKENI. The CDR3 DNA sequence: TGTGCCAGCTCACCCTCGGAAGGGAAGGGAAACACCATATATTTT. It yields the protein CASSPSEGKGNTIYF.

CDR3 sequence: CASSQVADNQPQHF. CDR3 sequence (DNA): TGTGCCAGCAGCCAAGTTGCAGACAATCAGCCCCAGCATTTT. This sequence joins TRBV4-2 and TRBJ1-5; D gene ambiguous. Germline V gene sequence: CDR1 LGHNA, CDR2 YNFKEQ. V was pared by 1 base and J by 3 bases, with 7 bases between. CDR3 size: 14 residues.

This chain joins TRBV29-1 and TRBJ2-7; D not resolved. The CDR3 runs 12 residues. Deletions cut 7 bases from V and 6 bases from J, with 16 bases between. CDR1 is SQVTM, CDR2 ANQGSEA, per germline. The CDR3 sequence is CSALRGNSEQYF. The CDR3 coding sequence is TGCAGCGCCCTTAGAGGCAACTCCGAGCAGTACTTC.

The chain joins TRBV11-2 to TRBJ2-5; 12 bases fit TRBD2. The CDR3 loop spans 16 amino acids. Germline V gene lookup returns CDR1 SGHAT and CDR2 FQNNGV. Germline trimming cut 0 bases from V and 3 bases from J; bases unmatched to any gene: 2. The CDR3 DNA reads as TGTGCCAGCAGCTTAGATCTAGCGGGGGGGAAAGAGACCCAGTACTTC. Its translation is CASSLDLAGGKETQYF.

J is TRBJ2-1 and V is TRBV29-1; a possible D gene is TRBD1 (6 bases). Trimming removed 6 bases at V and 15 bases at J, with 21 bases between. The CDR3 covers 12 residues. Germline CDR1 is SQVTM and CDR2 is ANQGSEA. In nucleotides, the CDR3 is TGCAGCGTGTGGGGGACACCCCCTGGGGCGTTCTTC. Amino acid sequence: CSVWGTPPGAFF.

This chain links TRBV11-3 with TRBJ2-2; D is unresolved. Trimming stripped 1 base from V and 7 bases from J, with 10 bases between. Germline loops: CDR1 SGHNT, CDR2 YENEEA. This CDR3 region has 14 residues. The CDR3 DNA reads as TGTGCCAGCAGCTTAGTAGGGTCTGACGGGGAGCTGTTTTTT. Its protein is CASSLVGSDGELFF. The full variable domain, its missing parts supplied by reference TRBV11-3 and TRBJ2-2, is EAGVVQSPRYKIIEKKQPVAFWCNPISGHNTLYWYLQNLGQGPELLIRYENEEAVDDSQLPKDRFSAERLKGVDSTLKIQPAELGDSAVYLCASSLVGSDGELFFGEGSRLTVL.

The CDR3 sequence is CASTSFGVGTLSNEQFF. CDR3 DNA: TGTGCCAGCACCTCCTTCGGGGTGGGGACACTCTCCAATGAGCAGTTCTTC. V usage is TRBV11-2 and J usage is TRBJ2-1; D may be TRBD1 (6 bases). V gave up 7 bases and J gave up 6 bases, with 25 bases separating them. CDR3 size: 17 residues. Germline values: CDR1 SGHAT, CDR2 FQNNGV.